The 28 T cell receptor beta chains in this list originate from one sample, sequenced in a study of cytomegalovirus exposure and HLA in healthy donors. This PCR relied on a set of 60 Vbeta primers and 13 Jbeta primers. Libraries were prepared by immunoSEQ multiplex PCR; TCRdb keeps only in-frame clonotypes and omits some of them. The data hold approximately 200,000 clones, with almost 85% observed a single time. Source material: PBMCs. The receptors derive from a woman aged 45-60 years in good health and CMV-seronegative.

The chain combines TRBV27 with TRBJ2-1; 7 bases fit TRBD2. There are 15 residues in the CDR3. Germline CDR1 and CDR2: MNHEY and SMNVEV (reference sequence). The V gene end was trimmed by 1 base and the J gene end by 9 bases; junction bases not matched to a gene: 9. In DNA form, the CDR3 reads TGTGCCAGCAGTTTATACGGGAGCGGCGGGGGTGAGCAGTTCTTC. Protein: CASSLYGSGGGEQFF.

The chain carries TRBV28 and TRBJ1-2, with D perhaps matching TRBD1 (6 bases). CDR1 is MDHEN and CDR2 is SYDVKM in the germline V gene. The CDR3 runs 16 residues. V shed 8 bases and J shed 4 bases, with 23 bases lying between them. This CDR3 reads CASAARAGEFSYGYTF. The CDR3 nucleotides are TGTGCCAGCGCAGCGCGGGCAGGGGAGTTTTCCTATGGCTACACCTTC.

The chain combines TRBV6-5 with TRBJ2-1, with D possibly TRBD2 on 5 matching bases. Trimming took off 4 bases at V and 5 bases at J, with 12 bases between the two ends. This CDR3 contains 14 residues. CDR1 MNHEY and CDR2 SVGAGI come from the germline V gene. DNA of the CDR3: TGTGCCAGCAGTTTCACGGGATGGAACAATGAGCAGTTCTTC. Translating it yields CASSFTGWNNEQFF.

This clone has a handful of counts. V is TRBV27 and J is TRBJ2-5, with 9 bases matching TRBD2. This CDR3 has 15 amino acids. Germline CDR1 MNHEY, CDR2 SMNVEV (reference sequence). J was trimmed by 4 bases and V by 5 bases; bases with no gene match: 8. For the CDR3, the DNA is TGTGCCAGCAGTCATAGCGGGAGTTATGGAGAGACCCAGTACTTC. It translates to CASSHSGSYGETQYF.

The J gene is TRBJ1-2, the V gene TRBV28; 7 nucleotides line up with TRBD1. J was trimmed by 4 bases and V by 4 bases; bases with no gene match: 6. Germline V CDR1 and CDR2: MDHEN, SYDVKM. This CDR3 has 14 amino acids. CDR3 nucleotide sequence: TGTGCCAGCAGTTCCCTTACAGGGGCCTATGGCTACACCTTC. Its translation: CASSSLTGAYGYTF.

V is TRBV7-6 and J is TRBJ2-7, with 9 bases fitting TRBD2. The germline V gene has CDR1 SGHVS and CDR2 FNYEAQ. CDR3 size: 15 residues. With 4 bases clipped from V and 5 bases from J, the junction kept 9 bases outside the gene matches. The DNA for the CDR3 is TGTGCCAGCAGCTCGCTTAGCGGGAGTATGAACGAGCAGTACTTC. Amino acids: CASSSLSGSMNEQYF.

The V and J genes are TRBV5-4 and TRBJ1-1; 7 nucleotides agree with TRBD1. This CDR3 has 15 amino acids. CDR1 SGHNT and CDR2 YYREEE come from the germline V gene (reference sequence). Trimming took 4 bases from V and 5 from J; bases not matched to a gene: 11. The CDR3 protein is CASSVGDSGDTEAFF. CDR3 sequence (DNA): TGTGCCAGCAGCGTGGGGGACAGTGGGGATACTGAAGCTTTCTTT.

This clone occurred a few times. This chain links TRBV28 with TRBJ2-1; 8 positions match TRBD2. Unmatched junction bases numbered 14, after V lost 3 bases and J lost 1 base. The CDR3 is 19 residues long. Germline V gene lookup returns CDR1 MDHEN and CDR2 SYDVKM. This CDR3 is CASSFWGVAAGASYNEQFF. The CDR3 coding sequence is TGTGCCAGCAGTTTTTGGGGGGTGGCAGCGGGAGCTTCCTACAATGAGCAGTTCTTC.

The J gene is TRBJ1-1, the V gene TRBV10-1; D call uncertain. Germline V gene data show CDR1 as WNHNN and CDR2 as SYGVQD (reference sequence). The CDR3 covers 11 residues. V was trimmed by 3 bases and J by 8 bases, leaving 7 bases between them. The CDR3 loop is CASSDGMEAFF. The CDR3 region has the DNA TGCGCCAGCAGTGACGGGATGGAAGCTTTCTTT.

V usage is TRBV30 and J usage is TRBJ2-1; TRBD1 matches at 11 bases. Germline values: CDR1 GTSNPN, CDR2 SVGIG (reference sequence). The CDR3 contains 18 residues. V shed 0 bases and J 0 bases; nucleotides not matched to a gene: 7. The CDR3 DNA reads TGTGCCTGGAGTGTACGGGACAGGGGGATACCCTCCTACAATGAGCAGTTCTTC. It yields the protein CAWSVRDRGIPSYNEQFF. The whole variable domain, remainder taken from reference TRBV30 and TRBJ2-1, is SQTIHQWPATLVQPVGSPLSLECTVEGTSNPNLYWYRQAAGRGLQLLFYSVGIGQISSEVPQNLSASRPQDRQFILSSKKLLLSDSGFYLCAWSVRDRGIPSYNEQFFGPGTRLTVL.

This clone has more than one count but fewer than ten. The gene calls are TRBV5-1 and TRBJ2-7; 7 nucleotides agree with TRBD1. The CDR3 is made up of 14 amino acids. Germline loops: CDR1 SGHRS, CDR2 YFSETQ. Trimming at V came to 0 bases and at J to 4 bases, leaving 4 bases not matched to a gene. CDR3 sequence: CASSLGGGGYEQYF. CDR3 in DNA: TGCGCCAGCAGCTTGGGAGGGGGCGGGTACGAGCAGTACTTC.

This clone was found a few times. The chain employs TRBV28 and TRBJ1-2; 7 nucleotides match TRBD1. V was clipped by 6 bases and J by 4 bases; unmatched bases: 8. The CDR3 has 14 amino acids. CDR1 and CDR2 from the germline V gene are MDHEN and SYDVKM. CDR3 loop: CASSHGGGFYGYTF. The CDR3 DNA reads as TGTGCCAGCAGCCATGGAGGGGGCTTCTATGGCTACACCTTC.

This clone showed up just once. The chain recombines TRBV21-1 with TRBJ2-5; no DNA check was done on the table's D call, TRBD2. TRBV21-1 constitutes a pseudogene. The CDR3 loop spans 16 amino acids. The CDR3 coding sequence is TGTGCCAGCAGCAAAGAGGCTCCGGAGTGTCAAGAGACCCAGTACTTC. Protein product: CASSKEAPECQETQYF.

V usage is TRBV2 and J usage is TRBJ2-1; D perhaps matches TRBD1 (5 bases). Deletions cut 7 bases from V and 4 bases from J, with 11 bases between. Germline V gene sequence: CDR1 SNHLY, CDR2 FYNNEI. This CDR3 comprises 13 residues. Here the CDR3 DNA reads TGTGCCAGCACCATCAAGGGGTACAATGAGCAGTTCTTC. Translated, it gives CASTIKGYNEQFF.

CDR3 DNA: TGTGCCAGCAGCCTACGATTAGTCTTGAACACTGAAGCTTTCTTT. Protein: CASSLRLVLNTEAFF. J is TRBJ1-1 and V is TRBV5-5; D remains unclear. The V end was cut by 4 bases, the J end by 0 bases, with 13 bases between. This CDR3 region has 15 residues. Germline V lookup: CDR1 SGHKS, CDR2 YYEKEE (reference sequence).

The chain uses TRBV7-8 and TRBJ1-2; weak D call: TRBD1 (6 bases). Per germline, CDR1 SGHVS and CDR2 FQNEAQ. This CDR3 comprises 16 residues. Trimming cost V 1 base and J 8 bases, with 20 bases left between them. The CDR3 spells CASSLGIDRFPKGYTF. CDR3 coding DNA: TGTGCCAGCAGCTTAGGCATCGACAGGTTCCCTAAAGGCTACACCTTC.

The chain joins TRBV28 to TRBJ1-2; D remains ambiguous. V lost 3 bases to trimming and J lost 7 bases, with 12 bases between them. The CDR3 runs 13 residues. Germline V gene data show CDR1 as MDHEN and CDR2 as SYDVKM. This chain's CDR3 is CASSLGGLGGYTF. For the CDR3, the DNA is TGTGCCAGCAGTTTGGGAGGACTAGGTGGCTACACCTTC.

The J gene is TRBJ1-1, the V gene TRBV6-1, with a weak D call TRBD1 (6 bases). This CDR3 has 15 residues. The germline V gene encodes CDR1 MNHNS and CDR2 SASEGT. V gave up 2 bases and J gave up 4 bases, with 14 bases separating them. CDR3 bases: TGTGCCAGCAGTGAAAGGGGGGGCGCGGGCACTGAAGCTTTCTTT. Encoded protein: CASSERGGAGTEAFF.

This chain joins TRBV6-5 and TRBJ1-2, with 10 positions matching TRBD1. Trimming at V came to 2 bases and at J to 7 bases, leaving 4 bases not matched to a gene. The CDR3 runs to 14 residues. Germline assignment: CDR1 MNHEY and CDR2 SVGAGI. The CDR3 sequence: CASSYRTGGFGYTF. CDR3 sequence (DNA): TGTGCCAGCAGTTACCGGACAGGGGGGTTTGGCTACACCTTC.

J is TRBJ2-7 and V is TRBV30, with 7 bases aligning to TRBD1. V gave up 4 bases and J gave up 2 bases; unmatched junction bases: 5. This CDR3 is 13 amino acids long. Germline CDR1 reads GTSNPN; CDR2 reads SVGIG (reference sequence). For the CDR3, the DNA is TGTGCCTGGACCTCGGGACAGACCTACGAGCAGTACTTC. It yields the protein CAWTSGQTYEQYF.

This clone was seen a single time. V is TRBV30 and J is TRBJ1-2; TRBD1 agrees at 7 bases. V lost 2 bases, J lost 4 bases, and 10 bases stayed unmatched. The CDR3 is 15 amino acids. CDR1 is GTSNPN and CDR2 is SVGIG in the germline V gene (reference sequence). As DNA, the CDR3 is TGTGCCTGGAGTCCTCCGGGACAGTTTGTCTATGGCTACACCTTC. Its protein product is CAWSPPGQFVYGYTF.

The V call is TRBV7-2, the J call TRBJ2-3, with TRBD2 matching over 10 bases. CDR1 and CDR2 (germline): SGHTA, FQGNSA. The CDR3 runs to 14 residues. Trimming took 4 bases from V and 3 from J; bases not matched to a gene: 1. The CDR3 nucleotides are TGTGCCAGCAGCTCGGGACTAGCGACAGATACGCAGTATTTT. This codes for CASSSGLATDTQYF.

The chain carries TRBV29-1 and TRBJ2-7; 7 bases fit TRBD1. Germline V CDR1 and CDR2: SQVTM, ANQGSEA. V lost 1 base and J lost 2; bases outside the gene matches: 11. The CDR3 length is 16 residues. The CDR3: CSVEAPGQLTPYEQYF. The CDR3, as DNA: TGCAGCGTTGAAGCCCCGGGACAGTTAACCCCCTACGAGCAGTACTTC.

The chain has TRBV27 and TRBJ2-5; 10 nucleotides agree with TRBD1. Germline V lookup: CDR1 MNHEY, CDR2 SMNVEV (reference sequence). Trimming cost V 7 bases and J 0 bases; bases outside gene matches: 14. The CDR3 loop spans 18 amino acids. The chain's CDR3 is CASKKSGAGQGHQETQYF. The CDR3 DNA sequence: TGTGCCAGCAAGAAATCCGGGGCGGGACAGGGGCACCAAGAGACCCAGTACTTC.

The chain links TRBV6-5 to TRBJ1-2; D remains ambiguous. Germline loops: CDR1 MNHEY, CDR2 SVGAGI. CDR3 size: 15 residues. V shed 2 bases and J shed 0 bases, with 10 bases lying between them. This chain's CDR3 is CASSYDGTTNYGYTF. The CDR3, as DNA: TGTGCCAGCAGTTACGATGGCACTACTAACTATGGCTACACCTTC.

As to this clone: A junction end diverges from the germline sequence, so it may reflect a read error. The chain combines TRBV7-9 with TRBJ1-1; D gene ambiguous. Germline CDR1 reads SEHNR; CDR2 reads FQNEAQ (reference sequence). This CDR3 is 13 amino acids long. CDR3 in amino acids: CSSSLAIHTEAFF. In nucleotides, the CDR3 is TGTTCCAGCAGCTTAGCTATCCACACTGAAGCTTTCTTT.

The chain couples TRBV14 to TRBJ2-1; 10 nucleotides line up with TRBD2. The trim removed 2 bases at V and 9 bases at J, leaving 7 bases unmatched. This CDR3 has 15 residues. Germline V lookup: CDR1 SGHDN, CDR2 FVKESK. The CDR3 sequence: CASSQLLAGRGEQFF. The CDR3 nucleotides are TGTGCCAGCAGCCAATTACTAGCGGGGAGAGGTGAGCAGTTCTTC.

This clone was detected a few times. The V and J genes are TRBV5-4 and TRBJ1-1; D is undetermined. Germline V gene sequence: CDR1 SGHNT, CDR2 YYREEE (reference sequence). V was shortened by 3 bases and J by 5 bases, with 14 bases between the two germline ends. The CDR3 contains 14 residues. Written as DNA, the CDR3 is TGTGCCAGCAGCTCCCTCACTATGGGTACTGAAGCTTTCTTT. Protein sequence: CASSSLTMGTEAFF.